Listed here are 19 T cell receptor beta chains from one sample, sequenced in a study of blood T cell repertoires in COVID-19. Assay: immunoSEQ multiplex PCR; the TCRdb copy retains only in-frame clones and omits some. The sample comprises 150,000 or so clones, around 80% of which are singletons, and roughly 8% rests with the top ten. Sequencing was performed on PBMCs or T cells enriched from blood (not recorded which). The receptors shown here come from a woman aged 50 to 65 who had recovered from COVID-19.

CDR3 protein: CASSRGDSGNTIYF. In nucleotides, the CDR3 is TGTGCCAGCAGCCGGGGGGACTCTGGAAACACCATATATTTT. This chain uses TRBV5-5 with TRBJ1-3; possible D gene TRBD1, 5 bases. With 4 bases removed from V and 0 bases from J, the gap between germline ends came to 8 bases. This CDR3 is built from 14 residues. CDR1 is SGHKS and CDR2 is YYEKEE in the germline V gene (reference sequence).

This clone has just a few counts. The chain links TRBV10-2 to TRBJ1-3, with D tentatively TRBD1 (6 bases). The CDR3 is 15 residues long. CDR1 is WSHSY and CDR2 is SAAADI in the germline V gene. The V gene lost 6 bases and the J gene lost 4 bases, with 16 bases spanning the gap. CDR3 in amino acids: CASSTGQSLGNTIYF. CDR3 bases: TGCGCCAGCAGCACAGGACAGTCTTTGGGAAACACCATATATTTT.

This chain uses TRBV23-1 with TRBJ1-1; D might be TRBD1 (6 bases). TRBV23-1 is given ORF status, its function remaining uncertain. V was clipped by 10 bases and J by 7 bases, with 25 bases between them. This CDR3 is built from 15 residues. The CDR3 sequence is CATRWGTQIGGEAFF. The CDR3 nucleotides are TGCGCCACCAGATGGGGGACACAGATTGGGGGTGAAGCTTTCTTT.

CDR3 sequence reads: CASSIRSGDTEAFF. The CDR3 DNA reads TGTGCCAGCTCAATCAGGTCCGGTGACACTGAAGCTTTCTTT. The chain combines TRBV18 with TRBJ1-1, with D hard to call. The V gene's germline CDR1 is KGHSH and CDR2 LQKENI. The CDR3 spans 14 residues. Deletions cut 5 bases from V and 3 bases from J, with 13 bases between.

The rearrangement links TRBV19 to TRBJ1-1, with D hard to call. V was cut by 5 bases and J by 2 bases, with 9 bases left in between. The CDR3 has 13 amino acids. Germline V lookup: CDR1 LNHDA, CDR2 SQIVND (reference sequence). The CDR3: CASSFLFNTEAFF. Here the CDR3 DNA reads TGTGCCAGTAGTTTCCTCTTCAACACTGAAGCTTTCTTT.

This clone was observed a few times. The chain recombines TRBV6-1 with TRBJ2-7; 10 bases are shared with TRBD1. V lost 2 bases, J lost 6 bases, and 10 bases stayed unmatched. Germline assignment: CDR1 MNHNS and CDR2 SASEGT. This CDR3 is built from 16 residues. CDR3 sequence (DNA): TGTGCCAGCAGTGAAAGGGGACAGGGGATCCCTGGCGAGCAGTACTTC. Translated, it gives CASSERGQGIPGEQYF.

Comment on this clone: It is unclear where the CDR3 begins or ends on the DNA, so no DNA is shown, and the CDR3 is as TCRdb lists it. The J gene is TRBJ1-5, the V gene TRBV28; TRBD1, as called in the table, went unchecked against the DNA. Inclusive of both ends, the CDR3 amounts to 19 amino acids. The germline V gene encodes CDR1 MDHEN and CDR2 SYDVKM. CDR3 residues: CASSSSVAGLINSNQPQHF.

This chain joins TRBV2 and TRBJ2-4, with a tentative D call TRBD2 (5 bases). CDR1 is SNHLY and CDR2 is FYNNEI in the germline V gene. This CDR3 has 15 residues. Between the trimmed V and J ends, which lost 3 bases and 8 bases, there was a span of 17 bases. Written as DNA, the CDR3 is TGTGCCAGCAGTGATTTGGTTCCCCCGAGGGACATTCAGTACTTC. Its translation is CASSDLVPPRDIQYF.

The chain recombines TRBV4-2 with TRBJ2-3; weak D call: TRBD2 (5 bases). Deletions cut 0 bases from V and 3 bases from J, with 13 bases between. Germline values: CDR1 LGHNA, CDR2 YNFKEQ. This CDR3 spans 16 amino acids. Here the CDR3 reads CASSQDLSGFTDTQYF. As DNA, the CDR3 is TGTGCCAGCAGCCAAGATCTGAGCGGCTTTACAGATACGCAGTATTTT.

The chain links TRBV9 to TRBJ2-3, with a weak D call TRBD1 (6 bases). V was cut by 2 bases and J by 4 bases, with 8 bases left in between. The germline V gene encodes CDR1 SGDLS and CDR2 YYNGEE. The CDR3 length is 13 residues. The CDR3: CASSVGQPDTQYF. For the CDR3, the DNA is TGTGCCAGCAGCGTCGGACAGCCAGATACGCAGTATTTT.

This clone was observed a handful of times. The rearrangement joins TRBV4-1 to TRBJ2-1; weak D call: TRBD2 (6 bases). Germline V CDR1 and CDR2: MGHRA, YSYEKL. The CDR3 contains 14 residues. V lost 4 bases and J 7 bases, leaving 14 bases between the germline ends. The CDR3 loop is CASSRGGLGNEQFF. CDR3 DNA: TGCGCCAGCAGCCGAGGAGGGCTGGGAAATGAGCAGTTCTTC.

V gene TRBV4-1 combines with J gene TRBJ2-5, with TRBD2 matching over 10 bases. The trim removed 0 bases at V and 1 base at J, leaving 5 bases unmatched. The CDR3 totals 17 residues. The germline CDR1 and CDR2 sequences are MGHRA and YSYEKL. The CDR3 loop is CASSQDPSGGPQETQYF. CDR3 DNA sequence: TGCGCCAGCAGCCAAGATCCTAGCGGGGGCCCCCAAGAGACCCAGTACTTC.

In its sample, this clone was seen once. The chain recombines TRBV19 with TRBJ1-1; 7 nucleotides agree with TRBD1. The germline gives CDR1 LNHDA, CDR2 SQIVND (reference sequence). This CDR3 region has 13 residues. V was clipped by 6 bases and J by 1 base; unmatched bases: 2. The CDR3 sequence: CASRRTGNTEAFF. CDR3 in DNA: TGTGCCAGTAGGCGGACAGGGAACACTGAAGCTTTCTTT. Supplemented by reference TRBV19 and TRBJ1-1, the full variable domain reads DGGITQSPKYLFRKEGQNVTLSCEQNLNHDAMYWYRQDPGQGLRLIYYSQIVNDFQKGDIAEGYSVSREKKESFPLTVTSAQKNPTAFYLCASRRTGNTEAFFGQGTRLTVV.

J is TRBJ2-5 and V is TRBV18; 8 bases line up with TRBD1. Germline CDR1 is KGHSH and CDR2 is LQKENI. The CDR3 covers 16 residues. J gave up 5 bases and V 3 bases, and 11 bases lay outside the gene matches. This chain's CDR3 is CASSPSGQGGGETQYF. For the CDR3, the DNA is TGTGCCAGCTCACCCTCTGGACAGGGTGGTGGGGAGACCCAGTACTTC.

The rearrangement links TRBV27 to TRBJ2-2; D is unclear. The germline V gene encodes CDR1 MNHEY and CDR2 SMNVEV (reference sequence). The CDR3 loop spans 15 amino acids. V shed 2 bases and J shed 5 bases, with 12 bases lying between them. CDR3 in DNA: TGTGCCAGCAGTTTACTCCGCAGCGAGACCGGGGAGCTGTTTTTT. Protein: CASSLLRSETGELFF.

V and J are TRBV6-6 and TRBJ1-2; no clear D gene. The CDR3 extends over 14 amino acids. CDR1 is MNHNY, CDR2 SVGAGI, per germline (reference sequence). V was clipped by 5 bases and J by 8 bases, with 18 bases between them. DNA of the CDR3: TGTGCCAGCAGTCTCGAAGGGAGCGCGGAAGGCTACACCTTC. Translating it yields CASSLEGSAEGYTF.

CDR3 DNA sequence: TGTGCCAGTAGTTCTCAGCGGGGCCCCACCGGGGAGCTGTTTTTT. Its translation is CASSSQRGPTGELFF. The J gene is TRBJ2-2, the V gene TRBV19; 7 nucleotides match TRBD2. V lost 5 bases to trimming and J lost 4 bases; unmatched junction nucleotides: 7. The CDR3 sequence is 15 residues long. The germline V gene has CDR1 LNHDA and CDR2 SQIVND (reference sequence).

This clone was seen once. This chain uses TRBV19 with TRBJ1-5; 7 nucleotides line up with TRBD1. The CDR3 totals 14 residues. V gave up 5 bases and J gave up 7 bases; unmatched junction bases: 8. The germline V gene has CDR1 LNHDA and CDR2 SQIVND (reference sequence). CDR3 in DNA: TGTGCCAGTAGTGAGACAGGGCCGTCACAGCCCCAGCATTTT. Translated, it gives CASSETGPSQPQHF.

The V call is TRBV28, the J call TRBJ1-5; D possibly corresponds to TRBD1 (6 bases). Germline V gene lookup returns CDR1 MDHEN and CDR2 SYDVKM. With 4 bases removed from V and 2 bases from J, the gap between germline ends came to 15 bases. The CDR3 runs to 16 residues. For the CDR3, the DNA is TGTGCCAGCAGTTCTGGGCAGGGGTTCGGCAATCAGCCCCAGCATTTT. It is translated as CASSSGQGFGNQPQHF.